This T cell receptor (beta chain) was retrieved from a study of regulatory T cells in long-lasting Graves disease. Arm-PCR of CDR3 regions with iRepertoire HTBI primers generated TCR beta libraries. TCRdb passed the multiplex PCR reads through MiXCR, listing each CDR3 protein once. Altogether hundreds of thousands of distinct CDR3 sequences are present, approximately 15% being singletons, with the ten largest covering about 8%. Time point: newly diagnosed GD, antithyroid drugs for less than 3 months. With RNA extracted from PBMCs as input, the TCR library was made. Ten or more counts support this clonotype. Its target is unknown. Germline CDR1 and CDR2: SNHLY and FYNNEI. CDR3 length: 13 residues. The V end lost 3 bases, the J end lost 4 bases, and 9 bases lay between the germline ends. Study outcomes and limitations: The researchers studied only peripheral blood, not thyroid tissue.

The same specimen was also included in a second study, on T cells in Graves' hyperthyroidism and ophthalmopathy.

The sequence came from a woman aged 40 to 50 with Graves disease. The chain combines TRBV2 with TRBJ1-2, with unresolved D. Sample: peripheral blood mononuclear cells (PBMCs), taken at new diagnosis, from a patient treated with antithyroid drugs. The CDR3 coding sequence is TGTGCCAGCAGTGAGCAGCTTGCCTATGGCTACACCTTC. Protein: CASSEQLAYGYTF. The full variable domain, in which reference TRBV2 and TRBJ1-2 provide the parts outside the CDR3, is EPEVTQTPSHQVTQMGQEVILRCVPISNHLYFYWYRQILGQKVEFLVSFYNNEISEKSEIFDDQFSVERPDGSNFTLKIRSTKLEDSAMYFCASSEQLAYGYTFGSGTRLTVV.